Following are 10 T cell receptor beta chains from one sample sequenced in a study of shared clonotypes between healthy human individuals. Assay used: immunoSEQ multiplex PCR; TCRdb lists only in-frame clones, some missing. The sample records 400,000 to 600,000 clones, approximately 79% being singletons. Input material: PBMCs. These receptors all stem from a woman between 40 and 55 years old in good health. Some clones in this sample may be carry-over from other donors' samples.

The V call is TRBV5-4, the J call TRBJ2-1; 8 nucleotides agree with TRBD2. Trimming took 2 bases from V and 0 from J; bases not matched to a gene: 1. This CDR3 comprises 15 residues. The germline V gene has CDR1 SGHNT and CDR2 YYREEE (reference sequence). The CDR3 sequence is CASSFAGGSYNEQFF. In DNA, the CDR3 is TGTGCCAGCAGCTTTGCGGGAGGCTCCTACAATGAGCAGTTCTTC.

The CDR3 DNA reads as TGTGCCAGCAGCCAAGATCTCAGGACAGCCTACAATGAGCAGTTCTTC. This sequence encodes CASSQDLRTAYNEQFF. J is TRBJ2-1 and V is TRBV14, with D possibly TRBD1 on 6 matching bases. Between the trimmed V and J ends, which lost 0 bases and 2 bases, there was a span of 11 bases. CDR3 length: 16 amino acids. The germline CDR1 and CDR2 sequences are SGHDN and FVKESK.

This chain links TRBV2 with TRBJ2-5; D is undetermined. In germline, CDR1 is SNHLY, CDR2 FYNNEI. The CDR3 is made up of 13 amino acids. The V and J ends lost 5 bases and 5 bases respectively, with 12 bases between them. The CDR3: CASSYSRQETQYF. The CDR3 DNA reads as TGTGCCAGCAGTTACAGCCGCCAGGAGACCCAGTACTTC. Supplemented by reference TRBV2 and TRBJ2-5, the full variable domain reads EPEVTQTPSHQVTQMGQEVILRCVPISNHLYFYWYRQILGQKVEFLVSFYNNEISEKSEIFDDQFSVERPDGSNFTLKIRSTKLEDSAMYFCASSYSRQETQYFGPGTRLLVL.

The CDR3: CASSLAAGHSNTGELFF. CDR3 nucleotide sequence: TGTGCCAGCAGCTTAGCGGCGGGACACTCGAACACCGGGGAGCTGTTTTTT. This chain joins TRBV7-6 and TRBJ2-2, with D perhaps given as TRBD1 or TRBD2 (6 bases each). The length of the CDR3 is 17 residues. CDR1 is SGHVS, CDR2 FNYEAQ, per germline. Trimming removed 0 bases at V and 0 bases at J, with 11 bases between. Complete variable domain (other parts from reference TRBV7-6 and TRBJ2-2): GAGVSQSPRYKVTKRGQDVALRCDPISGHVSLYWYRQALGQGPEFLTYFNYEAQQDKSGLPNDRFSAERPEGSISTLTIQRTEQRDSAMYRCASSLAAGHSNTGELFFGEGSRLTVL.

The chain links TRBV5-1 to TRBJ2-5; TRBD2 agrees at 9 bases. After removal of 4 bases from V and 1 base from J, the junction contained 26 bases not matched to a gene. The CDR3 is 22 amino acids. Germline V gene data show CDR1 as SGHRS and CDR2 as YFSETQ. The CDR3 spells CASSHPGQPKTSTSGLQETQYF. CDR3 DNA sequence: TGCGCCAGCAGCCACCCGGGACAGCCAAAGACCTCGACTAGCGGTCTCCAAGAGACCCAGTACTTC.

CDR3 DNA sequence: TGTGCCAGTAGTATAGATTCCAGCAGGGACTATGGCTACACCTTC. It translates to CASSIDSSRDYGYTF. The chain links TRBV19 to TRBJ1-2, with D perhaps TRBD1 (5 bases). Trimming left V 0 bases short and J 3 bases short, with 11 bases between. Germline values: CDR1 LNHDA, CDR2 SQIVND (reference sequence). The CDR3 consists of 15 residues.

The CDR3 nucleotides read TGTGCCAGCAGCGTAGGAGGGGCTTGGGGGACGGACACTGAAGCTTTCTTT. Translated: CASSVGGAWGTDTEAFF. V and J are TRBV9 and TRBJ1-1, with D tentatively TRBD1 (5 bases). The CDR3 length is 17 residues. V was clipped by 0 bases and J by 3 bases, with 18 bases between them. The germline V gene encodes CDR1 SGDLS and CDR2 YYNGEE.

The rearrangement uses TRBV28 and TRBJ2-7, with D perhaps matching TRBD1 (5 bases). This CDR3 region has 12 residues. Germline CDR1 is MDHEN and CDR2 is SYDVKM. V was trimmed by 10 bases and J by 3 bases, leaving 13 bases between them. The CDR3 DNA reads as TGTGCCACCAGAGGAGACAGCTACGAGCAGTACTTC. This codes for CATRGDSYEQYF.

The genes are TRBV7-2 and TRBJ2-3, with TRBD1 matching over 9 bases. This CDR3 has 14 amino acids. The germline V gene has CDR1 SGHTA and CDR2 FQGNSA. Unmatched junction bases numbered 7, after V lost 6 bases and J lost 6 bases. CDR3 in amino acids: CASRVQGAEDTQYF. CDR3 in DNA: TGTGCCAGCAGGGTACAGGGGGCTGAGGATACGCAGTATTTT.

The chain joins TRBV14 to TRBJ2-3; D gene ambiguous. The V gene's germline CDR1 is SGHDN and CDR2 FVKESK. The length of the CDR3 is 14 residues. The V gene lost 0 bases and the J gene lost 4 bases, with 8 bases spanning the gap. The CDR3 DNA follows: TGTGCCAGCAGCCAAGACTTGAGCCCAGATACGCAGTATTTT. Protein sequence: CASSQDLSPDTQYF.